The rows below give T cell receptor beta chains drawn from one sample of a study of shared clonotypes between healthy human individuals. Libraries were prepared by immunoSEQ multiplex PCR; TCRdb keeps only in-frame clonotypes and omits some of them. The table lists around 990,000 clones, approximately 80% of them singletons. Input material: memory CD4+ T cells from PBMCs. The origin of the receptors is a man in his late teens or twenties in good health. Some clones in this sample may be carry-over from other donors' samples. The CDR3 runs from the conserved cysteine through the conserved F or W. Each record gives: clone size, V gene, J gene, D gene, CDR3 length, CDR3 DNA, CDR3 protein. The D gene is left open where the match is weak. Part of the rows lack a size; the others show once, few, many or a class for expanded clones.

>.|TRBV19|TRBJ2-6|.|14
TGTGCCAGCATAAGTTACTCTGGGGCCAACGTCCTGACTTTC
CASISYSGANVLTF
>.|TRBV2|TRBJ2-1|.|16
TGTGCCAGCAGTGTAATGCTAGGGACCACATACAATGAGCAGTTCTTC
CASSVMLGTTYNEQFF
>.|TRBV2|TRBJ2-1|TRBD2|13
TGTGCCAGCAGACTAGCGGAAAACAATGAGCAGTTCTTC
CASRLAENNEQFF
>.|TRBV21-1|TRBJ2-7|.|16
TGTGCCAGCAGCAACGGGACTAGCGGGGATACCTACGAGCAGTACTTC
CASSNGTSGDTYEQYF
>.|TRBV6-1|TRBJ2-1|TRBD2|17
TGTGCCAGCAGTGAAGCATTAGCGGGCTGGGGACGGAATGAGCAGTTCTTC
CASSEALAGWGRNEQFF
>once|TRBV7-9|TRBJ2-1|TRBD2|12
TGTGCCAGCAGCCGGGACTATTCTGAGCAGTTCTTC
CASSRDYSEQFF
>.|TRBV5-8|TRBJ2-4|.|16
TGTGCCAGCAGATTGACAGGGAGGGGTTCCAAAAACATTCAGTACTTC
CASRLTGRGSKNIQYF
>.|TRBV6-1|TRBJ2-4|.|14
TGTGCCAGCAGTGACCGGGCCCTAGCAAACATTCAGTACTTC
CASSDRALANIQYF
>.|TRBV7-9|TRBJ2-1|TRBD2|13
TGTGCCAGCAGCCTTAGCGGGATCACTGAGCAGTTCTTC
CASSLSGITEQFF
>.|TRBV5-1|TRBJ2-3|.|15
TGCGCCAGCAGCTTTGGGTTAGGGGGCACAGATACGCAGTATTTT
CASSFGLGGTDTQYF
>.|TRBV7-2|TRBJ2-1|.|16
TGTGCCAGCAGCCGACAACCGGACTACCGCTACAATGAGCAGTTCTTC
CASSRQPDYRYNEQFF
>once|TRBV9|TRBJ1-1|.|13
TGTGCCAGCATTCCAGGGGCAAGTACTGAAGCTTTCTTT
CASIPGASTEAFF
>.|TRBV28|TRBJ2-5|.|15
TGTGCCAGCAGTTCCTCGGGATCGGGGGAAGAGACCCAGTACTTC
CASSSSGSGEETQYF
>.|TRBV9|TRBJ1-3|TRBD1|16
TGTGCCAGCAGCCCTCAGACAGGGGGGTATGGAAACACCATATATTTT
CASSPQTGGYGNTIYF
>.|TRBV12-5|TRBJ2-1|.|18
TGTGCTAGTGAAAACCAGTTAGGGAACCTACCCGGGGACAATGAGCAGTTCTTC
CASENQLGNLPGDNEQFF
>.|TRBV7-6|TRBJ2-5|TRBD2|14
TGTGCCAGCAGCTTAGAAGCGGGAGGGGGGACCCAGTACTTC
CASSLEAGGGTQYF
>.|TRBV7-2|TRBJ2-4|.|16
TGTGCCAGCAGCTTATTCGGCCGGACAGCCCTAAACATTCAGTACTTC
CASSLFGRTALNIQYF
>.|TRBV10-3|TRBJ2-1|.|14
TGTGCCATCAGTGTCCGGGCAATCTACAATGAGCAGTTCTTC
CAISVRAIYNEQFF
>.|TRBV5-1|TRBJ2-5|TRBD1|14
TGCGCCAGCAGCTCGGGGACAGGTCCAGAGACCCAGTACTTC
CASSSGTGPETQYF
>.|TRBV2|TRBJ2-7|TRBD2|15
TGTGCCAGGGCGGGGGGAGCCCGGAGTGGCTACGAGCAGTACTTC
CARAGGARSGYEQYF
>.|TRBV2|TRBJ1-2|TRBD1|15
TGTGCCAGCAACCTGGAGGCGGGACAGACCTATGGCTACACCTTC
CASNLEAGQTYGYTF
>.|TRBV29-1|TRBJ2-7|TRBD1|15
TGCAGCGTCTACAGGGGGCGAGGAGGATTTTACGAGCAGTACTTC
CSVYRGRGGFYEQYF